A selection of T cell receptor beta chains follows, all from one sample in a study of OX40 agonist ivuxolimab in advanced cancers. Some clones are missing from TCRdb's copy, which holds only in-frame ones; the method was immunoSEQ multiplex PCR. In the table there are about 55,000 clones, about 90% of which are singletons. The sequences come from CD4+ or CD8+ T cells sorted from blood, collected in a trial of the OX40 agonist ivuxolimab. The receptor source for this set is an adult with an advanced solid tumor such as melanoma, head and neck, liver or kidney cancer. The CDR3 runs from the conserved cysteine through the conserved F or W. Each record gives: D gene, V gene, J gene, clone size, CDR3 protein, CDR3 DNA. D genes are given only for firm matches. Clone sizes are given selectively: once, few, many, or a class where the clone is expanded.

-	TRBV20-1	TRBJ1-2	-	CSAPRLGYTF	TGCAGTGCTCCGAGGCTTGGCTACACCTTC
-	TRBV6-4	TRBJ1-1	-	CASSTEMNTEAFF	TGTGCCAGCAGTACGGAAATGAACACTGAAGCTTTCTTT
TRBD2	TRBV19	TRBJ2-1	-	CASSDPGTSGRLRNYEQFF	TGTGCCAGTAGTGACCCCGGGACTAGCGGGAGACTACGGAATTATGAGCAGTTCTTC
-	TRBV5-1	TRBJ1-1	few	CASSFVQGTEAFF	TGCGCCAGCAGCTTCGTCCAGGGAACTGAAGCTTTCTTT
TRBD1	TRBV30	TRBJ1-1	-	CAWAGTGGEAFF	TGTGCCTGGGCCGGGACAGGGGGTGAAGCTTTCTTT
-	TRBV29-1	TRBJ1-1	-	CSVGEGRDTEAFF	TGCAGCGTTGGAGAGGGGCGGGACACTGAAGCTTTCTTT
-	TRBV4-1	TRBJ2-2	-	CASSQERTYANTGELFF	TGCGCCAGCAGCCAAGAAAGGACGTACGCGAACACCGGGGAGCTGTTTTTT
-	TRBV18	TRBJ1-1	few	CASSPQGINTEAFF	TGTGCCAGCTCACCACAGGGGATAAACACTGAAGCTTTCTTT
TRBD2	TRBV27	TRBJ2-3	-	CASSFSSGTHTDTQYF	TGTGCCAGCAGTTTTTCGAGCGGGACCCACACAGATACGCAGTATTTT
TRBD1	TRBV7-2	TRBJ1-2	-	CASSLAGGGYGYTF	TGTGCCAGCAGCTTAGCAGGGGGCGGTTATGGCTACACCTTC
TRBD1	TRBV19	TRBJ1-5	-	CASRLGGQGAGQPQHF	TGTGCCAGTAGGCTAGGAGGACAGGGGGCAGGTCAGCCCCAGCATTTT
-	TRBV6-6	TRBJ2-7	-	CASSYSPGTGYEQYF	TGTGCCAGCAGTTACTCGCCCGGGACGGGCTACGAGCAGTACTTC
-	TRBV7-7	TRBJ2-3	-	CASSPGEGGITDTQYF	TGTGCTAGCAGCCCAGGGGAGGGAGGGATCACAGATACGCAGTATTTT
TRBD2	TRBV5-1	TRBJ2-1	-	CASSPAGGPYNEQFF	TGCGCCAGCAGCCCAGCGGGAGGGCCCTACAATGAGCAGTTCTTC
-	TRBV5-1	TRBJ2-2	-	CASSRAGATGELFF	TGCGCCAGCAGTAGGGCGGGGGCCACCGGGGAGCTGTTTTTT
TRBD1	TRBV6-5	TRBJ2-5	-	CASSPQGTPRETQYF	TGTGCCAGCAGTCCACAGGGGACCCCTCGCGAGACCCAGTACTTC
-	TRBV27	TRBJ2-3	-	CASSSAGISTDTQYF	TGTGCCAGCAGTTCCGCGGGGATAAGCACAGATACGCAGTATTTT
TRBD1	TRBV11-3	TRBJ2-1	-	CASSLDSSGGYNEQFF	TGTGCCAGCAGCTTAGATAGTTCAGGGGGATACAATGAGCAGTTCTTC
TRBD1	TRBV7-9	TRBJ1-4	-	CASRYQAGGATNEKLFF	TGTGCCAGCAGATATCAAGCAGGGGGGGCAACTAATGAAAAACTGTTTTTT
TRBD2	TRBV10-1	TRBJ2-1	once	CASSESVPGGVYNEQFF	TGCGCCAGCAGTGAGTCAGTCCCGGGAGGGGTCTACAATGAGCAGTTCTTC
-	TRBV27	TRBJ1-1	few	CASSPGLSEAFF	TGTGCCAGCAGTCCGGGACTCTCTGAAGCTTTCTTT
-	TRBV19	TRBJ2-3	-	CASSPSLGPGGDTQYF	TGTGCCAGTAGTCCGTCCCTCGGGCCTGGGGGAGATACGCAGTATTTT
TRBD2	TRBV19	TRBJ2-3	-	CASSQDYGTSGTDTQYF	TGTGCCAGTAGTCAGGACTACGGGACTAGCGGCACAGATACGCAGTATTTT
-	TRBV7-5	TRBJ2-5	-	CASSPYRGQETQYF	TGTGCCAGCAGCCCCTACCGGGGGCAAGAGACCCAGTACTTC
TRBD1	TRBV25-1	TRBJ1-6	-	CASSESGGWYSPLHF	TGTGCCAGCAGTGAGTCAGGGGGCTGGTATTCACCCCTCCACTTT
-	TRBV5-1	TRBJ1-5	-	CASSLIPGGGQPQHF	TGCGCCAGCAGCTTAATTCCCGGGGGTGGCCAGCCCCAGCATTTT
TRBD2	TRBV5-4	TRBJ2-1	once	CASSPGGSGAYNEQFF	TGTGCCAGCAGCCCTGGTGGTAGCGGGGCGTACAATGAGCAGTTCTTC
-	TRBV9	TRBJ2-5	-	CASSVGPTGNQETQYF	TGTGCCAGCAGCGTCGGGCCCACGGGCAACCAAGAGACCCAGTACTTC
-	TRBV29-1	TRBJ2-7	-	CSVGYRDPYEQYF	TGCAGCGTTGGTTACAGGGACCCCTACGAGCAGTACTTC
-	TRBV5-1	TRBJ1-1	-	CASSSSSNLQGYTEAFF	TGCGCCAGCAGCTCCTCCTCCAACCTACAGGGTTACACTGAAGCTTTCTTT
-	TRBV28	TRBJ1-2	-	CASTLGWPNYGYTF	TGTGCCAGCACTCTCGGATGGCCCAACTATGGCTACACCTTC
-	TRBV30	TRBJ2-5	-	CACGLGLETQYF	TGTGCCTGCGGACTGGGGTTGGAGACCCAGTACTTC
TRBD1	TRBV6-6	TRBJ2-5	-	CASSNRGRGETQYF	TGTGCCAGCAGTAACAGGGGGCGGGGGGAGACCCAGTACTTC
-	TRBV11-2	TRBJ2-5	-	CASSFGVGKTQYF	TGTGCCAGCAGCTTTGGGGTCGGAAAGACCCAGTACTTC
TRBD2	TRBV30	TRBJ2-3	-	CAWSASGTTDTQYF	TGTGCCTGGAGTGCTAGCGGGACCACAGATACGCAGTATTTT
-	TRBV19	TRBJ2-7	-	CASSSLRVHEQYF	TGTGCCAGTAGTAGCCTCAGGGTCCACGAGCAGTACTTC